The clone carrying this T cell receptor (beta chain) was observed a single time. The target antigen is unknown. The entry originates in a study of CD8+ T cells in alopecia areata. Study context: Affected scalp percentage set treated patients' severity scores. Study-wide results and caveats: In scalp, tofacitinib significantly decreased clonality and expanded CD8+ clones among the top 100. Lesional tissue from the scalp (especially in alopecia totalis/universalis) showed higher clonality than normal scalp.

Trimming pared 7 bases from V and 6 bases from J, leaving 15 bases between. CDR1 and CDR2 (germline): GTSNPN, SVGIG (reference sequence). The CDR3 covers 12 residues. Stated treatment: oral pan-JAK inhibitor, 5-10 mg twice daily. It was cDNA, reverse transcribed from extracted RNA, that served as the sequencing template. Assay: immunoSEQ multiplex PCR; the TCRdb copy retains only in-frame clones and omits some. The sample includes around 190,000 clones, more than 50% of them seen just once. The TCR originated in a human donor with alopecia areata. The input for sequencing was CD4+ T cells sorted from blood, taken at week 24, from a patient treated with tofacitinib. The chain is built from TRBV30 and TRBJ1-1; D remains unclear. The CDR3 DNA is TGTGCCTATACGAAAGGGTTCCCTGAAGCTTTCTTT. It translates to CAYTKGFPEAFF.